This record covers a single TCR beta chain. The antigen remains undetermined. Reverse transcribing all isolated RNA meant expressed TCRB transcripts were sequenced. This table comes from immunoSEQ multiplex PCR, and its TCRdb copy is limited to in-frame clones, with some not included. The top ten clones hold around 0.012% of a sample with around 250,000 clones, roughly a quarter of them seen once. The data stem from a study of beta chain features in type 1 diabetes. As for the study in general: Patients shared similar age, gender and cell yields with healthy donors. Examination of sorted cells across all samples involved 90 million to 120 million cells. Study-wide points: Within each of all four CD4+ subsets, Type 1 diabetes patients had TCRB CDR3s that were moderately but significantly shorter. Patients with type 1 diabetes showed fewer VDJ junction insertions and more deletions. Researchers could not determine here whether HLA type influences TCRB rearrangement.

The CDR3 has 14 residues. Germline assignment: CDR1 SGHNT and CDR2 YYREEE (reference sequence). Trimming removed 3 bases from V and 3 bases from J, with 10 bases in between. J is TRBJ2-1 and V is TRBV5-4; unclear D gene. This TCR derives from a woman aged 30 to 39 with type 1 diabetes. The material sequenced was naive CD4+ T cells from blood. In DNA, the CDR3 is TGTGCCAGCAGCTACCCCCCGGTCTACAATGAGCAGTTCTTC. As protein: CASSYPPVYNEQFF.